Following are 30 T cell receptor beta chains from one sample sequenced in a study of blood T cell repertoires in COVID-19. Clones were sequenced by immunoSEQ multiplex PCR, and TCRdb holds only the in-frame ones, with some missing. The table shows about 250,000 clones, with roughly 80% occurring only once. Sequenced material: PBMCs or T cells enriched from blood (not recorded which). The source is a man aged 35-49 years who had been exposed to COVID-19.

This rearrangement joins TRBV19 to TRBJ1-5; D gene uncertain. The CDR3 length is 13 residues. V lost 7 bases, J lost 5 bases, and 12 bases lay in between. The germline V gene encodes CDR1 LNHDA and CDR2 SQIVND (reference sequence). CDR3 sequence reads: CASKARLDQPQHF. As DNA, the CDR3 is TGTGCCAGTAAGGCGAGGTTAGATCAGCCCCAGCATTTT.

The chain carries TRBV29-1 and TRBJ2-5; 7 bases agree with TRBD1. The CDR3 is 16 amino acids. Germline CDR1 SQVTM, CDR2 ANQGSEA. With V trimmed by 4 bases and J by 3 bases, 14 bases remained unmatched. DNA for the CDR3: TGCAGCGTTGCGCCGCTGGACAGGCCGCCCAAAGAGACCCAGTACTTC. It translates to CSVAPLDRPPKETQYF. Based on the CDR3 plus reference TRBV29-1 and TRBJ2-5, the full variable domain is SAVISQKPSRDICQRGTSLTIQCQVDSQVTMMFWYRQQPGQSLTLIATANQGSEATYESGFVIDKFPISRPNLTFSTLTVSNMSPEDSSIYLCSVAPLDRPPKETQYFGPGTRLLVL.

This clone was observed a single time. Here the CDR3 reads CASSSSAEVLLSAFF. CDR3 nucleotide sequence: TGTGCCAGCAGCTCTTCCGCTGAGGTGTTACTGAGTGCTTTCTTT. The genes are TRBV5-4 and TRBJ1-1; D gene ambiguous. The CDR3 totals 15 residues. V was shortened by 3 bases and J by 11 bases, with 23 bases between the two germline ends. Germline CDR1 is SGHNT and CDR2 is YYREEE (reference sequence).

The chain employs TRBV6-5 and TRBJ2-5, with D possibly matching TRBD1 (6 bases). The CDR3 is 13 residues long. Germline values: CDR1 MNHEY, CDR2 SVGAGI. Trimming cost V 3 bases and J 7 bases, with 12 bases left between them. CDR3 coding DNA: TGTGCCAGCAGTTATCAGGGGCAGGGGACCCAGTACTTC. Amino acids: CASSYQGQGTQYF.

The rearrangement uses TRBV30 and TRBJ1-2; D perhaps matches TRBD1 (5 bases). With 8 bases removed from V and 10 bases from J, the gap between germline ends came to 17 bases. This CDR3 is built from 11 residues. Germline V gene sequence: CDR1 GTSNPN, CDR2 SVGIG (reference sequence). CDR3 loop: CATATGGSYTF. CDR3 DNA: TGTGCCACCGCAACAGGAGGGTCCTACACCTTC.

The rearrangement uses TRBV10-3 and TRBJ2-5, with D tentatively TRBD2 (5 bases). V was shortened by 4 bases and J by 4 bases, with 10 bases between the two germline ends. The length of the CDR3 is 13 residues. Germline CDR1 ENHRY, CDR2 SYGVKD. Here the CDR3 reads CAISGLAGETQYF. DNA for the CDR3: TGTGCCATCAGTGGACTTGCGGGAGAGACCCAGTACTTC.

The V and J genes are TRBV11-1 and TRBJ2-7; a possible D gene is TRBD1 (6 bases). Trimming left V 2 bases short and J 2 bases short, with 13 bases between. CDR1 and CDR2 (germline): SGHAT, FQDESV (reference sequence). This CDR3 has 15 residues. The CDR3 DNA reads as TGTGCCAGCAGCTTATATAGGACAGAGACCTACGAGCAGTACTTC. This gives the protein CASSLYRTETYEQYF. Drawing the rest from reference TRBV11-1 and TRBJ2-7, the complete variable domain is EAEVAQSPRYKITEKSQAVAFWCDPISGHATLYWYRQILGQGPELLVQFQDESVVDDSQLPKDRFSAERLKGVDSTLKIQPAELGDSAMYLCASSLYRTETYEQYFGPGTRLTVT.

The V gene is TRBV5-6, the J gene TRBJ1-5; weak D call: TRBD1 (5 bases). The CDR3 totals 18 residues. Per the germline V gene, CDR1 is SGHDT and CDR2 is YYEEEE. Trimming removed 1 base from V and 0 bases from J, with 17 bases in between. CDR3 residues: CASSLKAGGGYSNQPQHF. DNA for the CDR3: TGTGCCAGCAGCTTGAAGGCGGGCGGGGGGTATAGCAATCAGCCCCAGCATTTT. The full variable domain, its missing parts supplied by reference TRBV5-6 and TRBJ1-5, is DAGVTQSPTHLIKTRGQQVTLRCSPKSGHDTVSWYQQALGQGPQFIFQYYEEEERQRGNFPDRFSGHQFPNYSSELNVNALLLGDSALYLCASSLKAGGGYSNQPQHFGDGTRLSIL.

J is TRBJ1-1 and V is TRBV27; 7 positions agree with TRBD1. The CDR3 consists of 19 residues. Looked up from germline, CDR1 is MNHEY and CDR2 is SMNVEV (reference sequence). Germline trimming cut 4 bases from V and 6 bases from J; bases unmatched to any gene: 23. The CDR3 DNA sequence: TGTGCCAGCAGTTGGACAGGACTTGGCACGCAAAGAGGGAAAGCTGAAGCTTTCTTT. Residues: CASSWTGLGTQRGKAEAFF.

This clone was seen just once. The chain carries TRBV28 and TRBJ2-1; TRBD1 aligns across 7 bases. The germline V gene encodes CDR1 MDHEN and CDR2 SYDVKM. V shed 7 bases and J 9 bases; nucleotides not matched to a gene: 12. The CDR3 covers 14 residues. The CDR3 sequence is CASISDRARSEQFF. Here the CDR3 DNA reads TGTGCCAGCATCAGCGACAGGGCAAGAAGTGAGCAGTTCTTC.

Concerning this clone: A far larger clone is off by one base, so a read error is likely. The CDR3 here is CASSLDRNTEAFF. The CDR3 bases are TGTGCCAGCAGTTTGGACAGGAACACTGAAGCTTTCTTT. The chain is built from TRBV28 and TRBJ1-1, with D possibly TRBD1 on 6 matching bases. Per germline, CDR1 MDHEN and CDR2 SYDVKM. This CDR3 is built from 13 residues. Trimming stripped 3 bases from V and 1 base from J, with 6 bases between.

V and J are TRBV5-1 and TRBJ1-5, with 8 bases fitting TRBD1. The germline gives CDR1 SGHRS, CDR2 YFSETQ. The V and J ends lost 4 bases and 6 bases, in that order; junction bases with no gene match: 9. The CDR3 is 15 amino acids. CDR3 sequence (DNA): TGCGCCAGCAGCCAGATGACAGGGGAAGGTCAGCCCCAGCATTTT. It translates to CASSQMTGEGQPQHF.

The sample holds one count of this clone. The chain links TRBV18 to TRBJ1-2; maybe TRBD1 (5 bases). The CDR3 covers 13 residues. V was trimmed by 3 bases and J by 3 bases, leaving 8 bases between them. Germline loops: CDR1 KGHSH, CDR2 LQKENI. The DNA for the CDR3 is TGTGCCAGCTCACCGGTAGGGGACTATGGCTACACCTTC. The encoded protein is CASSPVGDYGYTF.

The chain uses TRBV30 and TRBJ2-7, with 9 bases aligning to TRBD2. The V gene's germline CDR1 is GTSNPN and CDR2 SVGIG (reference sequence). CDR3 length: 13 residues. V lost 3 bases, J lost 5 bases, and 5 bases stayed unmatched. The chain's CDR3 is CAWRGGRVHEQYF. The CDR3 nucleotides read TGTGCCTGGAGGGGCGGGAGGGTCCACGAGCAGTACTTC.

This rearrangement joins TRBV5-5 to TRBJ2-1; the match to TRBD2 covers 14 bases. Trimming at V came to 4 bases and at J to 8 bases, leaving 17 bases not matched to a gene. The length of the CDR3 is 19 residues. In germline, CDR1 is SGHKS, CDR2 YYEKEE (reference sequence). The CDR3 loop reads CASSRIPTSGRALMDEQFF. As DNA, the CDR3 is TGTGCCAGCAGCCGAATCCCGACTAGCGGGAGGGCCCTGATGGATGAGCAGTTCTTC. Combining the CDR3 with reference TRBV5-5 and TRBJ2-1 gives the whole variable domain DAGVTQSPTHLIKTRGQQVTLRCSPISGHKSVSWYQQVLGQGPQFIFQYYEKEERGRGNFPDRFSARQFPNYSSELNVNALLLGDSALYLCASSRIPTSGRALMDEQFFGPGTRLTVL.

The V call is TRBV14, the J call TRBJ1-2; TRBD1 agrees at 10 bases. V shed 1 base and J 2 bases; nucleotides not matched to a gene: 10. Germline-derived CDR1 and CDR2 are SGHDN and FVKESK. This CDR3 contains 18 residues. The CDR3 spells CASSQAGTGAGKNYGYTF. In DNA, the CDR3 is TGTGCCAGCAGCCAAGCCGGGACAGGGGCCGGGAAGAACTATGGCTACACCTTC.

The CDR3: CACDGQGNSPLHF. In DNA form, the CDR3 reads TGTGCCTGCGACGGACAGGGTAATTCACCCCTCCACTTT. The chain combines TRBV30 with TRBJ1-6, with 8 nucleotides matching TRBD1. CDR1 and CDR2 from the germline V gene are GTSNPN and SVGIG (reference sequence). CDR3 length: 13 residues. With V trimmed by 6 bases and J by 6 bases, 4 bases remained unmatched. The full variable domain, with the rest looked up from reference TRBV30 and TRBJ1-6, is SQTIHQWPATLVQPVGSPLSLECTVEGTSNPNLYWYRQAAGRGLQLLFYSVGIGQISSEVPQNLSASRPQDRQFILSSKKLLLSDSGFYLCACDGQGNSPLHFGNGTRLTVT.

This chain joins TRBV2 and TRBJ1-6, with TRBD1 identical over 8 bases. The CDR3 consists of 15 residues. CDR1 and CDR2 (germline): SNHLY, FYNNEI. The V and J ends lost 0 bases and 8 bases, in that order; junction bases with no gene match: 3. CDR3 in amino acids: CASSEADRGYSPLHF. CDR3 nucleotides: TGTGCCAGCAGTGAAGCAGACAGGGGATATTCACCCCTCCACTTT. The variable domain in full, completed from reference TRBV2 and TRBJ1-6, reads EPEVTQTPSHQVTQMGQEVILRCVPISNHLYFYWYRQILGQKVEFLVSFYNNEISEKSEIFDDQFSVERPDGSNFTLKIRSTKLEDSAMYFCASSEADRGYSPLHFGNGTRLTVT.

The CDR3 loop is CASSELLAGNTGELFF. CDR3 DNA: TGTGCCAGCAGTGAATTACTAGCGGGCAACACCGGGGAGCTGTTTTTT. The rearrangement uses TRBV6-1 and TRBJ2-2; 9 bases are a match to TRBD2. Per germline, CDR1 MNHNS and CDR2 SASEGT. V shed 2 bases and J 2 bases; nucleotides not matched to a gene: 3. The CDR3 is 16 residues long.

The chain links TRBV6-5 to TRBJ1-1; D possibly corresponds to TRBD1 (6 bases). CDR1 and CDR2 from the germline V gene are MNHEY and SVGAGI. Trimming stripped 8 bases from V and 7 bases from J, with 17 bases between. CDR3 length: 13 residues. Written as DNA, the CDR3 is TGTGCCAGCTCGACCCCGGGGACATTTGAAGCTTTCTTT. It codes for CASSTPGTFEAFF.

The chain links TRBV27 to TRBJ2-7; 7 bases are shared with TRBD1. With 3 bases clipped from V and 4 bases from J, the junction kept 6 bases outside the gene matches. Germline assignment: CDR1 MNHEY and CDR2 SMNVEV (reference sequence). This CDR3 comprises 14 residues. The CDR3 is CASSFTGDGYEQYF. CDR3 sequence (DNA): TGTGCCAGCAGTTTTACAGGGGATGGGTACGAGCAGTACTTC.

In this sample, this clone turned up a few times. The CDR3 DNA reads TGTGCCAGCAGCTATGCGATACCGGGACTAGCGGGAGGAAAGGTTGAGCAGTTCTTC. Translating it yields CASSYAIPGLAGGKVEQFF. This chain uses TRBV6-6 with TRBJ2-1, with TRBD2 matching 15 bases. This CDR3 contains 19 residues. The germline V gene encodes CDR1 MNHNY and CDR2 SVGAGI (reference sequence). V shed 6 bases, J shed 9 bases, and the junction held 18 bases outside the gene matches.

CDR3 sequence: CASSLAQGGAKNIQYF. The CDR3 DNA follows: TGTGCCAGCAGTTTGGCACAGGGGGGAGCCAAAAACATTCAGTACTTC. The J gene is TRBJ2-4, the V gene TRBV28, with 8 bases lining up with TRBD1. The CDR3 consists of 16 residues. J gave up 0 bases and V 3 bases, and 4 bases lay outside the gene matches. Germline V CDR1 and CDR2: MDHEN, SYDVKM.

The V gene is TRBV5-4, the J gene TRBJ1-4; 8 bases agree with TRBD1. This CDR3 region has 17 residues. The trim removed 4 bases at V and 8 bases at J, leaving 16 bases unmatched. Germline lookup yields CDR1 SGHNT and CDR2 YYREEE (reference sequence). The CDR3 here is CASSPHRPRGPEEKLFF. The CDR3 nucleotides read TGTGCCAGCAGCCCCCACCGCCCCAGGGGGCCAGAAGAAAAACTGTTTTTT. The full variable domain, with the rest looked up from reference TRBV5-4 and TRBJ1-4, is ETGVTQSPTHLIKTRGQQVTLRCSSQSGHNTVSWYQQALGQGPQFIFQYYREEENGRGNFPPRFSGLQFPNYSSELNVNALELDDSALYLCASSPHRPRGPEEKLFFGSGTQLSVL.

The chain couples TRBV6-6 to TRBJ2-1, with TRBD1 matching 8 bases. Germline assignment: CDR1 MNHNY and CDR2 SVGAGI (reference sequence). J gave up 3 bases and V 2 bases, and 6 bases lay outside the gene matches. The CDR3 has 16 residues. In DNA form, the CDR3 reads TGTGCCAGCAGTTACCCGACCGGGACAGGCTACAATGAGCAGTTCTTC. It specifies CASSYPTGTGYNEQFF.

This clone was seen only once. The chain combines TRBV7-2 with TRBJ2-7; TRBD1 aligns across 9 bases. The CDR3 is 15 residues long. Germline assignment: CDR1 SGHTA and CDR2 FQGNSA. The V segment lost 4 bases and the J segment 6 bases; nucleotides outside the gene matches: 10. This CDR3 reads CASSSPGQGFIEQYF. Here the CDR3 DNA reads TGTGCCAGCAGCTCGCCGGGACAGGGATTTATCGAGCAGTACTTC.

There are many counts of this clone. The rearrangement links TRBV25-1 to TRBJ1-2; D gene ambiguous. The CDR3 is made up of 14 amino acids. Germline V gives CDR1 MGHDK, CDR2 SYGVNS. The germline V and J ends were trimmed by 5 bases and 7 bases, with 17 bases remaining between them. The CDR3 loop reads CASSTGRVFSGYTF. The CDR3 coding sequence is TGTGCCAGCAGTACCGGGAGGGTCTTCAGTGGCTACACCTTC.

The chain combines TRBV7-8 with TRBJ2-7; 9 nucleotides line up with TRBD2. Unmatched junction bases numbered 8, after V lost 8 bases and J lost 6 bases. This CDR3 spans 13 amino acids. Germline lookup yields CDR1 SGHVS and CDR2 FQNEAQ. CDR3 in amino acids: CASGGSGRGEQYF. The DNA of the CDR3 is TGTGCCAGCGGAGGTAGCGGGAGAGGCGAGCAGTACTTC.

V gene TRBV9 combines with J gene TRBJ2-1; tentative D call: TRBD2 (5 bases). Germline assignment: CDR1 SGDLS and CDR2 YYNGEE. CDR3 length equals 14 residues. V was shortened by 4 bases and J by 10 bases, with 18 bases between the two germline ends. This CDR3 is CASSPRGGSGEQFF. The CDR3 nucleotides are TGTGCCAGCAGCCCCCGTGGCGGAAGCGGAGAGCAGTTCTTC.

This clone was detected a few times. The rearrangement links TRBV5-6 to TRBJ2-7; possibly TRBD2 for D (5 bases). Germline V lookup: CDR1 SGHDT, CDR2 YYEEEE. V was trimmed by 4 bases and J by 3 bases, leaving 14 bases between them. The CDR3 is 14 residues long. CDR3 protein: CASSPGNRGYEQYF. The DNA for the CDR3 is TGTGCCAGCAGCCCGGGGAACCGGGGCTACGAGCAGTACTTC.